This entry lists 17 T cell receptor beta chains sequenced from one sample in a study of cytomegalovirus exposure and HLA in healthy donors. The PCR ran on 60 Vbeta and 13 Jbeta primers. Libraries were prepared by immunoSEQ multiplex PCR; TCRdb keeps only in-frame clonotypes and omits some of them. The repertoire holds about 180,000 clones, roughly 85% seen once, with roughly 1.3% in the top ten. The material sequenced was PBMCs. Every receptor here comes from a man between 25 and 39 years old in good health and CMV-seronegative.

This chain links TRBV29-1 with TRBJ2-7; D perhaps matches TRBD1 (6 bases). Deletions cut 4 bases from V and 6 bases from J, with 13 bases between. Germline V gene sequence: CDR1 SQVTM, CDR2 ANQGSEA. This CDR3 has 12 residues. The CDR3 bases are TGCAGCGTTGCTGTGCAGGGGATCGAGCAGTACTTC. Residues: CSVAVQGIEQYF.

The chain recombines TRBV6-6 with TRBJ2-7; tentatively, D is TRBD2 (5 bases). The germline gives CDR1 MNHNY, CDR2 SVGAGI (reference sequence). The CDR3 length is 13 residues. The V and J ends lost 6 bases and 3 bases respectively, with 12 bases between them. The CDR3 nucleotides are TGTGCCAGCAGCCGGGAAAGGTACTACGAGCAGTACTTC. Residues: CASSRERYYEQYF.

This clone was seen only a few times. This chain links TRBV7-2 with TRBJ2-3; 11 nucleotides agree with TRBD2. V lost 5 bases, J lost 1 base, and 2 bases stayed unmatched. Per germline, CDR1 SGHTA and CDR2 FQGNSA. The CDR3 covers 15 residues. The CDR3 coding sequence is TGTGCCAGCAGCCAACTAGCGGGGGGCACAGATACGCAGTATTTT. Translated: CASSQLAGGTDTQYF.

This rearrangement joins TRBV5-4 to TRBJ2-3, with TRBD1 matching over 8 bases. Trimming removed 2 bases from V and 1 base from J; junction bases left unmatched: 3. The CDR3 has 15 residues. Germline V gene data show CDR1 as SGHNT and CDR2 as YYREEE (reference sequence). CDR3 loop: CASSFPGQGTDTQYF. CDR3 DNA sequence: TGTGCCAGCAGCTTTCCGGGACAGGGCACAGATACGCAGTATTTT.

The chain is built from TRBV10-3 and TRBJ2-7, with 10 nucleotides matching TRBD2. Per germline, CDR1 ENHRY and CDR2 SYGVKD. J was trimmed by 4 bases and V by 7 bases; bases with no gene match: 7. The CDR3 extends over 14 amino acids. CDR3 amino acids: CAIKRAGGPYEQYF. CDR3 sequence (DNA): TGTGCCATCAAACGAGCGGGAGGGCCTTACGAGCAGTACTTC.

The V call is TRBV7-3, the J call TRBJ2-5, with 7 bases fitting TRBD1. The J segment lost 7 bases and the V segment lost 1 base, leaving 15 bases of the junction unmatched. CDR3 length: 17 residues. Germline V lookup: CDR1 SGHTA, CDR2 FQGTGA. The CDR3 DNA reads TGTGCCAGCAGCTTAATTTCTGCGAGAGGACAGGACGGGACCCAGTACTTC. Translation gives CASSLISARGQDGTQYF.

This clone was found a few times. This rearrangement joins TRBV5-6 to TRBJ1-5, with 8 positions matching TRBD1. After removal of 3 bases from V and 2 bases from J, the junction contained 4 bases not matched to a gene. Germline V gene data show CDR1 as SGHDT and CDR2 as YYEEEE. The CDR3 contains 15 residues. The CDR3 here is CASSWTGSGNQPQHF. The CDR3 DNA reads TGTGCCAGCAGCTGGACAGGGAGTGGCAATCAGCCCCAGCATTTT.

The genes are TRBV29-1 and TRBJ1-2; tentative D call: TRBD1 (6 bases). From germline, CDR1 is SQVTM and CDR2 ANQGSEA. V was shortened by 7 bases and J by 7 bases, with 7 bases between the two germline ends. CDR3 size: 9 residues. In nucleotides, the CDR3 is TGCAGCGCGGACAGTGGCTACACCTTC. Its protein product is CSADSGYTF. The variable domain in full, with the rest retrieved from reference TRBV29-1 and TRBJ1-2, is SAVISQKPSRDICQRGTSLTIQCQVDSQVTMMFWYRQQPGQSLTLIATANQGSEATYESGFVIDKFPISRPNLTFSTLTVSNMSPEDSSIYLCSADSGYTFGSGTRLTVV.

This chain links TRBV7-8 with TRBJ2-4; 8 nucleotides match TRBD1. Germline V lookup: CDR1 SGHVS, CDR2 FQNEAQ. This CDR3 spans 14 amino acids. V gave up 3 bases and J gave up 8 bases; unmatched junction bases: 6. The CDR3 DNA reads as TGTGCCAGCAGCTTGGCGGGACAGGAATACATTCAGTACTTC. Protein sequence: CASSLAGQEYIQYF. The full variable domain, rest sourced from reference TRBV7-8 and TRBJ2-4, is GAGVSQSPRYKVAKRGQDVALRCDPISGHVSLFWYQQALGQGPEFLTYFQNEAQLDKSGLPSDRFFAERPEGSVSTLKIQRTQQEDSAVYLCASSLAGQEYIQYFGAGTRLSVL.

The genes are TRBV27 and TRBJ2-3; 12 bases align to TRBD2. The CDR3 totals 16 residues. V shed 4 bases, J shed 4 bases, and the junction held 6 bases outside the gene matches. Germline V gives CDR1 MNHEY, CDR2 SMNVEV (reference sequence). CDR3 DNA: TGTGCCAGCAGTTACGGACTAGCGGGGATTGCAGATACGCAGTATTTT. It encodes CASSYGLAGIADTQYF.

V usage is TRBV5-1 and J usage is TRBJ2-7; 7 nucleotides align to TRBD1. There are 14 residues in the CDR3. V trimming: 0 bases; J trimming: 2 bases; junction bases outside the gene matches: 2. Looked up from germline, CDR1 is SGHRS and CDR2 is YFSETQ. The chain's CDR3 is CASSLGQGPYEQYF. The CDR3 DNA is TGCGCCAGCAGCTTGGGACAGGGACCCTACGAGCAGTACTTC.

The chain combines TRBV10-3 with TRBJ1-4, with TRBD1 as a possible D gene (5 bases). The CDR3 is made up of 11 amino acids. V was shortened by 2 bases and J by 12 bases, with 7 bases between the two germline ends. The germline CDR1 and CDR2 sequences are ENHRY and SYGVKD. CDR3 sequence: CAISESRELFF. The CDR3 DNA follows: TGTGCCATCAGTGAGAGCAGGGAACTGTTTTTT.

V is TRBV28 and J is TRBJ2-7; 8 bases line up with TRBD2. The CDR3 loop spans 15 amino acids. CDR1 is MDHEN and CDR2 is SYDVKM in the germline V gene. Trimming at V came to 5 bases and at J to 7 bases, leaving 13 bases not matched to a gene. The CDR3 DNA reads TGTGCCAGCAGTCCCGGCCCCTGGCTAGCGGGTGAGCAGTACTTC. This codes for CASSPGPWLAGEQYF.

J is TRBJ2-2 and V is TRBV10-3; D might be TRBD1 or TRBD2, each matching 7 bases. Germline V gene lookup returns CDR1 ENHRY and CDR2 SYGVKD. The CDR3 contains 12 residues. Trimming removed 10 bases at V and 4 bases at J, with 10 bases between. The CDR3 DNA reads TGTGCCAGCAGGGGGGGCACCGGGGAGCTGTTTTTT. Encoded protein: CASRGGTGELFF.

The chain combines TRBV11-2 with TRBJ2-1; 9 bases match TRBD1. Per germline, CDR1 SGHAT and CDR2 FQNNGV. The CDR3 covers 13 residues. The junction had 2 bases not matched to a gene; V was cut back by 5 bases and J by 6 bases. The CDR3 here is CASSVDRGNEQFF. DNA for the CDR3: TGTGCCAGCAGCGTGGACAGGGGCAATGAGCAGTTCTTC.

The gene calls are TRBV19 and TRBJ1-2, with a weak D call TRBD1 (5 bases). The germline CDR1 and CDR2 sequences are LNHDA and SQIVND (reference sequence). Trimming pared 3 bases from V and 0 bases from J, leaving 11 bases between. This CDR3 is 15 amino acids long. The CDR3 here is CASSMEQGPNYGYTF. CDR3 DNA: TGTGCCAGTAGTATGGAGCAGGGTCCTAACTATGGCTACACCTTC.

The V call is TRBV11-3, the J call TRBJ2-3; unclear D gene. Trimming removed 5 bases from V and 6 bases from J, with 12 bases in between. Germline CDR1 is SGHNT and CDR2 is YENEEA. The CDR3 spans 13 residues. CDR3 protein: CASSPSELDTQYF. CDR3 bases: TGTGCCAGCAGCCCCAGCGAGCTCGATACGCAGTATTTT. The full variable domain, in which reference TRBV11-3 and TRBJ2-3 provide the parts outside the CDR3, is EAGVVQSPRYKIIEKKQPVAFWCNPISGHNTLYWYLQNLGQGPELLIRYENEEAVDDSQLPKDRFSAERLKGVDSTLKIQPAELGDSAVYLCASSPSELDTQYFGPGTRLTVL.